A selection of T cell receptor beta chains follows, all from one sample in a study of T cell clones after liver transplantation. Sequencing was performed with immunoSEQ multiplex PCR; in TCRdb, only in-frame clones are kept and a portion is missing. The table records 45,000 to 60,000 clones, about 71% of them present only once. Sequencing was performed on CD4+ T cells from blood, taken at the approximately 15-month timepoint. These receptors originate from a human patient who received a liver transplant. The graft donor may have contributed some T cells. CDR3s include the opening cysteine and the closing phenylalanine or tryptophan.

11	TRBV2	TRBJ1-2	CAMGENYGYTF
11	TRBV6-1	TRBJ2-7	CASSEAYEQYF
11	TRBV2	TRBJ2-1	CASGVYNEQFF
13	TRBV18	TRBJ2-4	CASSPPSQNIQYF
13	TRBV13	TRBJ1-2	CASSLGGISGYTF
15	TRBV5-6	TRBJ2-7	CASSFRDGGSHEQYF
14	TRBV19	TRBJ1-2	CASRAGGPGYGYTF
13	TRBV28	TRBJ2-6	CASRGPGANVLTF
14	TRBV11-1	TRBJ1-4	CASSYWGGSEKLFF
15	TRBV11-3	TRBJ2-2	CASSHGLAYTGELFF
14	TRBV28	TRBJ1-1	CASSLWGGNTEAFF
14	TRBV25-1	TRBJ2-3	CASREGTGAYTQYF
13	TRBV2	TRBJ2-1	CASRGGFNNEQFF
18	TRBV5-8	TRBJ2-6	CASSLAVDRPSGANVLTF
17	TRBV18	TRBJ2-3	CASSPPGLAGGTDTQYF
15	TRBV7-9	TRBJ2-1	CASSPVGGRYNEQFF
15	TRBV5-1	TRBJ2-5	CASSSFGESGETQYF
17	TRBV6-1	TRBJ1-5	CASSEARVRQGNQPQHF
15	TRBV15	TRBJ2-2	CATSRVAGAINELFF
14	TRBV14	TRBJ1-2	CASSQARVTDGYTF
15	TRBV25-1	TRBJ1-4	CASSDPTGIGEKLFF
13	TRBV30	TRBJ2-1	CAWRSGDYNEQFF
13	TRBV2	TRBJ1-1	CASRTEYTDEAFF
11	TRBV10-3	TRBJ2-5	CAIGRGETQYF
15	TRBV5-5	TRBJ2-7	CASSSLRDRGNEQYF
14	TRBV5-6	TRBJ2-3	CASSPYFSTDTQYF
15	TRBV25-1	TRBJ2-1	CASSDDRGRRNEQFF
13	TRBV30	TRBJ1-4	CAWSPGRGEKLFF
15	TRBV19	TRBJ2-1	CASSGLAGGHNEQFF
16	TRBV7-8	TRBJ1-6	CASSSGPINYNSPLHF
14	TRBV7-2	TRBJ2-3	CASSLDVAGTSQYF